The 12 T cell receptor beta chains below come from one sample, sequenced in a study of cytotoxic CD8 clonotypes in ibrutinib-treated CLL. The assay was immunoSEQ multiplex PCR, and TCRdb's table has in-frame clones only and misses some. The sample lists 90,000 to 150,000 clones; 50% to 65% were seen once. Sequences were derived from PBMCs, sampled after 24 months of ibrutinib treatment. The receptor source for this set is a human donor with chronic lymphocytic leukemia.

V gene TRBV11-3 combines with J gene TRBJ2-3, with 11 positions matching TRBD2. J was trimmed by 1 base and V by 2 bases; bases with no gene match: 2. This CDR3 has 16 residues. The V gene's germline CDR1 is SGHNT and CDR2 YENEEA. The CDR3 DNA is TGTGCCAGCAGCTTATTTAGCGGGGGGGGCACAGATACGCAGTATTTT. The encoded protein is CASSLFSGGGTDTQYF.

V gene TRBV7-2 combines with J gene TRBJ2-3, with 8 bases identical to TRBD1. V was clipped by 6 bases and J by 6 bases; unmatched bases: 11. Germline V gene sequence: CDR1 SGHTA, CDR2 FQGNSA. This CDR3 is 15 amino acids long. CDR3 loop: CASSAGGVRADTQYF. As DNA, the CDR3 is TGTGCCAGCAGTGCAGGGGGCGTTCGTGCCGATACGCAGTATTTT.

CDR3 coding DNA: TGTGCCAGCAGTTTTGGACAGGCTAATTCACCCCTCCACTTT. This codes for CASSFGQANSPLHF. The chain is built from TRBV2 and TRBJ1-6; 7 bases are a match to TRBD1. CDR1 and CDR2 (germline): SNHLY, FYNNEI. The CDR3 spans 14 residues. The V segment lost 5 bases and the J segment 6 bases; nucleotides outside the gene matches: 4.

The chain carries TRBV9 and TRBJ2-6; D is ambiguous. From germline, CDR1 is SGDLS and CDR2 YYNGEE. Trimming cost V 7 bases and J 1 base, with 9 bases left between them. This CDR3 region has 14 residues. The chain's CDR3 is CASAPSSGANVLTF. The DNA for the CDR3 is TGTGCCAGCGCACCGTCGTCTGGGGCCAACGTCCTGACTTTC. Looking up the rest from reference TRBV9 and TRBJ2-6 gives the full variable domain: DSGVTQTPKHLITATGQRVTLRCSPRSGDLSVYWYQQSLDQGLQFLIQYYNGEERAKGNILERFSAQQFPDLHSELNLSSLELGDSALYFCASAPSSGANVLTFGAGSRLTVL.

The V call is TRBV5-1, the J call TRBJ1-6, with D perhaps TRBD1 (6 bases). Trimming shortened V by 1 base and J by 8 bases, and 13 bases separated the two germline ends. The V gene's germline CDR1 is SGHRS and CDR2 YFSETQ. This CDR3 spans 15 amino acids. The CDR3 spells CASSLSQGPDSPLHF. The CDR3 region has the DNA TGCGCCAGCAGCTTGTCACAGGGACCGGATTCACCCCTCCACTTT.

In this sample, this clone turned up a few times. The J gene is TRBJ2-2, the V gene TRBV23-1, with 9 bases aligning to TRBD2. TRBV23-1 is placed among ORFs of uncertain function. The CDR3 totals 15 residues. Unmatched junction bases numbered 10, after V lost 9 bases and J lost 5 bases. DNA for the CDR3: TGCGCCAGGGGTGCGGGGGGGCCGTATACCGGGGAGCTGTTTTTT. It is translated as CARGAGGPYTGELFF.

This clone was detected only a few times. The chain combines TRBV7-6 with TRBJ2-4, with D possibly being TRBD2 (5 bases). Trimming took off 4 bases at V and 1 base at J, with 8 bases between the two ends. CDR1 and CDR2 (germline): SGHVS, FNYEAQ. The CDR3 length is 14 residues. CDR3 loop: CASSSGGAKNIQYF. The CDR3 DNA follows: TGTGCCAGCAGCTCCGGCGGGGCCAAAAACATTCAGTACTTC.

DNA for the CDR3: TGTGCCAGTAGTATTATCCTAGCGGGGGGCAATGAGCAGTTCTTC. It is translated as CASSIILAGGNEQFF. The chain is built from TRBV19 and TRBJ2-1, with 11 bases matching TRBD2. This CDR3 region has 15 residues. The V gene's germline CDR1 is LNHDA and CDR2 SQIVND (reference sequence). J was trimmed by 6 bases and V by 3 bases; bases with no gene match: 4. Complete variable domain (other parts from reference TRBV19 and TRBJ2-1): DGGITQSPKYLFRKEGQNVTLSCEQNLNHDAMYWYRQDPGQGLRLIYYSQIVNDFQKGDIAEGYSVSREKKESFPLTVTSAQKNPTAFYLCASSIILAGGNEQFFGPGTRLTVL.

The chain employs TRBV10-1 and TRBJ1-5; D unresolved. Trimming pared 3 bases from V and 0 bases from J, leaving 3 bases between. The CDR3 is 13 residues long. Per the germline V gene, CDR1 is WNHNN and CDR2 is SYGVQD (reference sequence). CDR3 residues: CASSENSNQPQHF. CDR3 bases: TGCGCCAGCAGTGAAAATAGCAATCAGCCCCAGCATTTT.

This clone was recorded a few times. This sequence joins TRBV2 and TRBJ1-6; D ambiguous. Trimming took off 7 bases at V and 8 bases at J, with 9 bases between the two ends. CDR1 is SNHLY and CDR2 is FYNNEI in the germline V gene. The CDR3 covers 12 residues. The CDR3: CASKQVDSPLHF. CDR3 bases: TGTGCCAGCAAGCAGGTTGATTCACCCCTCCACTTT.

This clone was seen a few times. CDR3 in amino acids: CASRGLGVSSYNSPLHF. CDR3 DNA: TGTGCCAGCAGGGGCTTGGGGGTGAGCTCCTATAATTCACCCCTCCACTTT. The chain has TRBV28 and TRBJ1-6, with D possibly matching TRBD1 (5 bases). This CDR3 has 17 amino acids. With 6 bases removed from V and 0 bases from J, the gap between germline ends came to 15 bases. CDR1 and CDR2 from the germline V gene are MDHEN and SYDVKM.

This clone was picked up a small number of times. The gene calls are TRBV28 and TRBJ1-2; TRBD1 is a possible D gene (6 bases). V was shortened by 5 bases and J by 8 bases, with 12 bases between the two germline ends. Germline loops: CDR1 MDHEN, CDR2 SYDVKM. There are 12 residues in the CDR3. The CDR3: CASSLQGGGYTF. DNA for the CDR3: TGTGCCAGCAGTCTACAGGGCGGCGGCTACACCTTC.